These 16 T cell receptor beta chains share one sample of origin, sequenced in a study of memory B cells and T cells in multiple sclerosis. Assay used: immunoSEQ multiplex PCR; TCRdb lists only in-frame clones, some missing. Of roughly 14,000 clones in the sample, almost 70% were seen once. Sequenced material: memory (CD45RO+) CD4+ T cells from blood. These receptors came from a human donor with multiple sclerosis.

With respect to this clone: At one end the junction does not follow the germline gene, possibly because of a read error. Other DNA variants within this sample encode the same CDR3. V and J are TRBV7-6 and TRBJ1-3; tentative D call: TRBD1 (5 bases). The CDR3 is made up of 16 amino acids. Germline lookup yields CDR1 SGHVS and CDR2 FNYEAQ. CDR3 sequence: CASSLVQEFSGNTIYF. CDR3 sequence (DNA): TGCGCCAGCAGCTTAGTACAGGAGTTCTCTGGAAACACCATATATTTT.

This clone appeared a few times. The V gene is TRBV5-5, the J gene TRBJ1-1; 7 bases are shared with TRBD1. The V segment lost 4 bases and the J segment 2 bases; nucleotides outside the gene matches: 8. The CDR3 runs 15 residues. Per germline, CDR1 SGHKS and CDR2 YYEKEE (reference sequence). The CDR3 loop is CASSLRDSLNTEAFF. The CDR3, as DNA: TGTGCCAGCAGCCTACGGGACAGTTTAAACACTGAAGCTTTCTTT.

In this sample, this clone turned up once. The chain links TRBV6-1 to TRBJ1-4; 9 bases are a match to TRBD1. The CDR3 totals 13 residues. The junction had 8 bases not matched to a gene; V was cut back by 11 bases and J by 7 bases. From germline, CDR1 is MNHNS and CDR2 SASEGT. The CDR3 protein is CALLDRGSEKLFF. As DNA, the CDR3 is TGTGCCTTACTGGACAGGGGATCTGAAAAACTGTTTTTT.

This clone was counted between two and nine times. The V call is TRBV5-4, the J call TRBJ1-2, with 10 positions matching TRBD1. This CDR3 has 15 residues. Germline V CDR1 and CDR2: SGHNT, YYREEE (reference sequence). V lost 5 bases and J lost 3; bases outside the gene matches: 7. The CDR3 loop is CASRKTGGVDYGYTF. The CDR3, as DNA: TGTGCCAGCAGAAAGACAGGGGGCGTTGACTATGGCTACACCTTC.

This chain links TRBV14 with TRBJ1-1, with D unresolved. V dropped 2 bases and J dropped 5 bases, with 6 bases sitting between them. Germline lookup yields CDR1 SGHDN and CDR2 FVKESK. CDR3 length: 12 residues. For the CDR3, the DNA is TGTGCCAGCAGCCAACTCGTAACTGAAGCTTTCTTT. It yields the protein CASSQLVTEAFF.

The chain employs TRBV6-5 and TRBJ1-1, with no clear D. V was cut by 2 bases and J by 4 bases, with 8 bases left in between. The CDR3 covers 13 residues. Germline V gene lookup returns CDR1 MNHEY and CDR2 SVGAGI. In DNA form, the CDR3 reads TGTGCCAGCAGTTACCGTTTTCGCACTGAAGCTTTCTTT. Amino acids: CASSYRFRTEAFF.

The chain links TRBV6-6 to TRBJ1-4; TRBD1 matches at 10 bases. The CDR3 contains 16 residues. CDR1 and CDR2 from the germline V gene are MNHNY and SVGAGI (reference sequence). V dropped 4 bases and J dropped 6; count of bases not matched to a gene: 8. The DNA of the CDR3 is TGTGCCAGCAGTTTCAACTCCGGGACAGGGGATGAAAAACTGTTTTTT. This sequence encodes CASSFNSGTGDEKLFF.

The gene calls are TRBV30 and TRBJ1-1; D is uncertain. Trimming removed 2 bases from V and 0 bases from J, with 16 bases in between. The CDR3 is 16 residues long. CDR1 is GTSNPN and CDR2 is SVGIG in the germline V gene (reference sequence). As DNA, the CDR3 is TGTGCCTGGAGTCGAGAACCGACAAGCATGAACACTGAAGCTTTCTTT. It is translated as CAWSREPTSMNTEAFF.

The chain carries TRBV12-5 and TRBJ2-3, with D possibly matching TRBD2 (6 bases). This CDR3 is 15 amino acids long. The ends were cut back, 2 bases at V and 1 base at J, with 10 bases in the middle. Germline loops: CDR1 LGHNT, CDR2 FRNRAP. Here the CDR3 reads CASGLSGSGTDTQYF. CDR3 sequence (DNA): TGTGCTAGTGGTTTGAGCGGGTCGGGCACAGATACGCAGTATTTT. The full variable domain, with the rest looked up from reference TRBV12-5 and TRBJ2-3, is DARVTQTPRHKVTEMGQEVTMRCQPILGHNTVFWYRQTMMQGLELLAYFRNRAPLDDSGMPKDRFSAEMPDATLATLKIQPSEPRDSAVYFCASGLSGSGTDTQYFGPGTRLTVL.

The V and J genes are TRBV5-1 and TRBJ2-3, with D unclear. Trimming took off 0 bases at V and 5 bases at J, with 10 bases between the two ends. The CDR3 runs to 14 residues. Germline assignment: CDR1 SGHRS and CDR2 YFSETQ. CDR3 region: CASSLGPGVDTQYF. CDR3 nucleotides: TGCGCCAGCAGCTTGGGGCCGGGTGTAGATACGCAGTATTTT.

The chain uses TRBV25-1 and TRBJ1-2; D is unresolved. From germline, CDR1 is MGHDK and CDR2 SYGVNS. Trimming left V 5 bases short and J 4 bases short, with 20 bases between. The CDR3 runs to 16 residues. The CDR3 reads CASSPAGSLTSYGYTF. Here the CDR3 DNA reads TGTGCCAGCAGTCCGGCGGGGAGCCTAACTAGCTATGGCTACACCTTC.

Here the CDR3 DNA reads TGTGCCAGCAGTTACTCCGGGACCTACAATGAGCAGTTCTTC. It specifies CASSYSGTYNEQFF. The chain has TRBV6-6 and TRBJ2-1, with a tentative D call TRBD2 (5 bases). Germline CDR1 and CDR2: MNHNY and SVGAGI (reference sequence). V was shortened by 0 bases and J by 2 bases, with 5 bases between the two germline ends. CDR3 size: 14 residues.

This sequence joins TRBV28 and TRBJ1-5; 7 positions match TRBD1. Germline trimming cut 10 bases from V and 2 bases from J; bases unmatched to any gene: 2. The germline V gene encodes CDR1 MDHEN and CDR2 SYDVKM. This CDR3 is 12 amino acids long. CDR3 nucleotides: TGTGCCATCGACAGGGGCAATCAGCCCCAGCATTTT. This translates into CAIDRGNQPQHF.

The chain uses TRBV4-1 and TRBJ1-1; D not certain. This CDR3 has 17 residues. Per germline, CDR1 MGHRA and CDR2 YSYEKL. V lost 1 base and J lost 0, with 15 bases in between. CDR3 loop: CASSQVRLVAVNTEAFF. DNA of the CDR3: TGCGCCAGCAGCCAAGTTCGGCTAGTAGCCGTGAACACTGAAGCTTTCTTT.

The chain employs TRBV20-1 and TRBJ2-7; the D is unclear. CDR1 and CDR2 (germline): DFQATT, SNEGSKA (reference sequence). Between the trimmed V and J ends, which lost 0 bases and 5 bases, there was a span of 5 bases. CDR3 length: 11 amino acids. CDR3 coding DNA: TGCAGTGCTAGAGATACAGACGAGCAGTACTTC. Translating it yields CSARDTDEQYF.

The chain links TRBV7-2 to TRBJ1-5; possible D gene TRBD1, 5 bases. The CDR3 loop spans 14 amino acids. Germline V CDR1 and CDR2: SGHTA, FQGNSA. The V end was cut by 1 base, the J end by 4 bases, with 8 bases between. Written as DNA, the CDR3 is TGTGCCAGCAGCTTAGGGACACCAAATCAGCCCCAGCATTTT. Protein: CASSLGTPNQPQHF.